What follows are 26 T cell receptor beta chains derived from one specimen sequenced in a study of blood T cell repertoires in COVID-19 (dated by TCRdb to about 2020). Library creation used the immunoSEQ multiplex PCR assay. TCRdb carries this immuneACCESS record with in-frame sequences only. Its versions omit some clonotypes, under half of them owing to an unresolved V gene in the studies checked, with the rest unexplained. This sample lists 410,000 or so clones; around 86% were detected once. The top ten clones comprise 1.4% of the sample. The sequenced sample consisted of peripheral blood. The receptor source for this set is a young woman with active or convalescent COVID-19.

The CDR3 DNA sequence: TGTGCCAGCAGTTCCCCCTCAACCCGGGTCAAACATGGCTACACCTTC. It is translated as CASSSPSTRVKHGYTF. This rearrangement joins TRBV28 to TRBJ1-2; D remains ambiguous. This CDR3 contains 16 residues. V shed 4 bases and J shed 6 bases, with 21 bases lying between them. The germline gives CDR1 MDHEN, CDR2 SYDVKM.

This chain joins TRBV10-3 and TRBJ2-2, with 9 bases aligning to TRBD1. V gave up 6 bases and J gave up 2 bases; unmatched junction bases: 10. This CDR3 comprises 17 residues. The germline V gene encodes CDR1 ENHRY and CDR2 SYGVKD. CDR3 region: CAISLGPGQGNTGELFF. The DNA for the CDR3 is TGTGCCATCAGCCTAGGGCCGGGACAGGGAAACACCGGGGAGCTGTTTTTT.

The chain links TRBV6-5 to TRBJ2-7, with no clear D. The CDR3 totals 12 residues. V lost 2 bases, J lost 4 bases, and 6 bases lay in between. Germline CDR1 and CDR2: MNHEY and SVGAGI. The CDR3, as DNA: TGTGCCAGCAGTTACAACGGTTACGAGCAGTACTTC. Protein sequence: CASSYNGYEQYF.

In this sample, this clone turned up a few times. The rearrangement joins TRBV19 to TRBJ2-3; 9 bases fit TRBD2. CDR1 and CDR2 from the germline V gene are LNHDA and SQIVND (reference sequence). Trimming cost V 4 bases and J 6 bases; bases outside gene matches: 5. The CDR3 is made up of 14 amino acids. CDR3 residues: CASSTGLAADTQYF. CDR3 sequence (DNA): TGTGCCAGTAGTACGGGACTAGCTGCTGATACGCAGTATTTT.

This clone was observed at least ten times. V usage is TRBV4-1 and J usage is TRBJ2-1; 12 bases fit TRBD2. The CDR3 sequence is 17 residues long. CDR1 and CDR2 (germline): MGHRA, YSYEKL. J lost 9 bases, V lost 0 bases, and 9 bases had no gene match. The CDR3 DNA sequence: TGCGCCAGCAGCCAAGATCGTACTAGCGGGGGGCCGGGTGAGCAGTTCTTC. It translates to CASSQDRTSGGPGEQFF.

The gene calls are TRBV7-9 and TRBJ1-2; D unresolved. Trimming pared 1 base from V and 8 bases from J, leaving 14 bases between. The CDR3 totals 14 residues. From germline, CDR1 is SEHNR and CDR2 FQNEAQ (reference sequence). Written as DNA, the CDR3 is TGTGCCAGCAGCTTAGGGGGAGGGTCTGGCGGCTACACCTTC. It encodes CASSLGGGSGGYTF.

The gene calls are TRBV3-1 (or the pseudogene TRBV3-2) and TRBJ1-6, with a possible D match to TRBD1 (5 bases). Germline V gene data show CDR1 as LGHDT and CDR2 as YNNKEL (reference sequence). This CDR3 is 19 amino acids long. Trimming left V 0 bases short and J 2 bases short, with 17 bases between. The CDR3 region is CASSQDFRRVGPYNSPLHF. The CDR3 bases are TGTGCCAGCAGCCAAGATTTCCGGAGGGTGGGGCCCTATAATTCACCCCTCCACTTT.

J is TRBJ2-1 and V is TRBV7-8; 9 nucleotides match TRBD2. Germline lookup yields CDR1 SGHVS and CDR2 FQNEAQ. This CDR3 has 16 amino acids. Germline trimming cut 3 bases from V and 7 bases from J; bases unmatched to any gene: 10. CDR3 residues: CASSLGLAGLLNEQFF. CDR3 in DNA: TGTGCCAGCAGCTTGGGGCTAGCGGGGTTACTAAATGAGCAGTTCTTC. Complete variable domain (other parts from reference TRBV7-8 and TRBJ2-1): GAGVSQSPRYKVAKRGQDVALRCDPISGHVSLFWYQQALGQGPEFLTYFQNEAQLDKSGLPSDRFFAERPEGSVSTLKIQRTQQEDSAVYLCASSLGLAGLLNEQFFGPGTRLTVL.

The CDR3 loop is CASSLGTVVGAFF. For the CDR3, the DNA is TGCGCCAGCAGCTTGGGGACAGTGGTTGGAGCTTTCTTT. The chain has TRBV5-1 and TRBJ1-1, with D possibly TRBD1 on 6 matching bases. Trimming shortened V by 0 bases and J by 10 bases, and 13 bases separated the two germline ends. The V gene's germline CDR1 is SGHRS and CDR2 YFSETQ. The CDR3 runs 13 residues.

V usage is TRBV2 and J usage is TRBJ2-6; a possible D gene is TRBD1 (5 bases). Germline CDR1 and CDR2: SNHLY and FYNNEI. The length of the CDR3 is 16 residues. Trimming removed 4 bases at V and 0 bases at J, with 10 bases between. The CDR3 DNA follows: TGTGCCAGCAGTGCAGGGCCTGGCTCTGGGGCCAACGTCCTGACTTTC. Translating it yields CASSAGPGSGANVLTF.

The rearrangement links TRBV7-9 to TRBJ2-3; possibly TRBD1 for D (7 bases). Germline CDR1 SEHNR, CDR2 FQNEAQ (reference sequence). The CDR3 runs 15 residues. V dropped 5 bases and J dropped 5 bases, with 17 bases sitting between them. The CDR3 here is CASSPAAQGGDTQYF. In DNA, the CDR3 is TGTGCCAGCAGCCCCGCCGCGCAGGGGGGAGATACGCAGTATTTT.

CDR3 nucleotides: TGTGCCAGCAGCTCCCGACTAGCGGGTATGAATGAGCAGTTCTTC. Translation: CASSSRLAGMNEQFF. The chain employs TRBV4-2 and TRBJ2-1, with 10 bases matching TRBD2. The CDR3 consists of 15 residues. Trimming at V came to 5 bases and at J to 7 bases, leaving 8 bases not matched to a gene. CDR1 and CDR2 (germline): LGHNA, YNFKEQ.

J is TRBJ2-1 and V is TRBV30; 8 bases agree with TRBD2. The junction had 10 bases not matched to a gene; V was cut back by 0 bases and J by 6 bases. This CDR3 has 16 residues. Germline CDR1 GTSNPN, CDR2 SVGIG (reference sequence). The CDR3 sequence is CAWSVAGAGVINEQFF. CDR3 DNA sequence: TGTGCCTGGAGTGTAGCCGGAGCGGGGGTCATCAATGAGCAGTTCTTC. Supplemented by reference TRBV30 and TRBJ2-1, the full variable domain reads SQTIHQWPATLVQPVGSPLSLECTVEGTSNPNLYWYRQAAGRGLQLLFYSVGIGQISSEVPQNLSASRPQDRQFILSSKKLLLSDSGFYLCAWSVAGAGVINEQFFGPGTRLTVL.

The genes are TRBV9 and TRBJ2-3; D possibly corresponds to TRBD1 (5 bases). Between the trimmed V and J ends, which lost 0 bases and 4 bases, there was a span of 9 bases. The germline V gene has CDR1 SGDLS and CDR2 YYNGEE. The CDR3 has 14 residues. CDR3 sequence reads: CASSVGQTADTQYF. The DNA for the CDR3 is TGTGCCAGCAGCGTAGGACAGACCGCAGATACGCAGTATTTT.

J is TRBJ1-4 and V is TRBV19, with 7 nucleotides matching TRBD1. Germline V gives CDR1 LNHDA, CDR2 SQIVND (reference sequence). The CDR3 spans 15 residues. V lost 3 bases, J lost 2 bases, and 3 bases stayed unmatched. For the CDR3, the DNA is TGTGCCAGTAGTATCCTACAGGGGACTAATGAAAAACTGTTTTTT. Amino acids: CASSILQGTNEKLFF. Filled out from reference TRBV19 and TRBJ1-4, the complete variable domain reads DGGITQSPKYLFRKEGQNVTLSCEQNLNHDAMYWYRQDPGQGLRLIYYSQIVNDFQKGDIAEGYSVSREKKESFPLTVTSAQKNPTAFYLCASSILQGTNEKLFFGSGTQLSVL.

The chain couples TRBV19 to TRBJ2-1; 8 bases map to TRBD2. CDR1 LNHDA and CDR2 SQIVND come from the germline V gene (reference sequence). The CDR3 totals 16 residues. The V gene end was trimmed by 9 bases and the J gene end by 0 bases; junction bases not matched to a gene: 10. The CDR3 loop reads CASRSQAGGSYNEQFF. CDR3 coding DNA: TGTGCCAGCCGCTCCCAGGCGGGAGGCTCCTACAATGAGCAGTTCTTC.

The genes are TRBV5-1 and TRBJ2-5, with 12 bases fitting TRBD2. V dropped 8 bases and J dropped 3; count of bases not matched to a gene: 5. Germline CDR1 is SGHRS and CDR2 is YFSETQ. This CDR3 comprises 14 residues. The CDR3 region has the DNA TGCGCCAGTAGACTAGCGGGAGTGGAAGAGACCCAGTACTTC. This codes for CASRLAGVEETQYF.

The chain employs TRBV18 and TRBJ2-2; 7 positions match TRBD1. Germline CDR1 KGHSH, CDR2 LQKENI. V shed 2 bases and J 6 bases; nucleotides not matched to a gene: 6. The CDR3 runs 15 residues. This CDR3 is CASSPATGQSGELFF. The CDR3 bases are TGTGCCAGCTCACCAGCGACAGGGCAATCCGGGGAGCTGTTTTTT.

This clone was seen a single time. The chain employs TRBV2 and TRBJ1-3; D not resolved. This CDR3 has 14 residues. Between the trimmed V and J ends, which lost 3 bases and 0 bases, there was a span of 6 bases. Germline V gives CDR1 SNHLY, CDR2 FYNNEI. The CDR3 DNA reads TGTGCCAGCAGTGACGGTAGCTCTGGAAACACCATATATTTT. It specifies CASSDGSSGNTIYF.

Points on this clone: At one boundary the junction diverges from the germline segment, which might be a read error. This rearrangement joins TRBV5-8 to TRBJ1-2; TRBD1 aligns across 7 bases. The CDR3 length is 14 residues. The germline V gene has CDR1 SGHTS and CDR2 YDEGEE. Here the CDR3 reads CASSLVPIRDSRHF. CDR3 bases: TGTGCCAGCAGCTTGGTTCCCATACGGGACAGCAGACACTTC.

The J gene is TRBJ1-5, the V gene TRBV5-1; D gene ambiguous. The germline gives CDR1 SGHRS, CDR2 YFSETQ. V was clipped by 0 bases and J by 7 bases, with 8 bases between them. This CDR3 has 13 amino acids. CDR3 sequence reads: CASSLEPGQPQHF. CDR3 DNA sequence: TGCGCCAGCAGCTTGGAGCCGGGGCAGCCCCAGCATTTT.

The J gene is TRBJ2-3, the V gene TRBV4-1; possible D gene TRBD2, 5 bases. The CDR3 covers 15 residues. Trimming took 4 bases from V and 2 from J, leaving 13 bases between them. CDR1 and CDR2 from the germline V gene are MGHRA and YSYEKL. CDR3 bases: TGCGCCAGCAGCCCCCTAGCTTTGGCCACAGATACGCAGTATTTT. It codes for CASSPLALATDTQYF.

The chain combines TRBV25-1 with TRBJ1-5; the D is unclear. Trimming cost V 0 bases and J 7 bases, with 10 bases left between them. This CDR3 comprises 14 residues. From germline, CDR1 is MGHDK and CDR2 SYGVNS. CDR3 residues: CASSEYNPIQPQHF. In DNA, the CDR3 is TGTGCCAGCAGTGAATATAACCCTATCCAGCCCCAGCATTTT.

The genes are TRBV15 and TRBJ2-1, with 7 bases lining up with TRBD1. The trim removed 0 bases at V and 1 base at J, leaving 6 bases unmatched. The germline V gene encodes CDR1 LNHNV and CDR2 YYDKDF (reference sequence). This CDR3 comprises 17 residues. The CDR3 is CATSREGPGGSYNEQFF. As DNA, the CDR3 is TGTGCCACCAGCAGAGAAGGACCAGGGGGTTCCTACAATGAGCAGTTCTTC.

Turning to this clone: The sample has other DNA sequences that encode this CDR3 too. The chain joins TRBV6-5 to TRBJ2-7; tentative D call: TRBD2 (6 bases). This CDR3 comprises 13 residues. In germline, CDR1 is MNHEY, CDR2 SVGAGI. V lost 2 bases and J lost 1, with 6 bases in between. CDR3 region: CASSYGGSYEQYF. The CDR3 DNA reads TGTGCCAGCAGTTACGGGGGGTCCTACGAGCAGTACTTC.

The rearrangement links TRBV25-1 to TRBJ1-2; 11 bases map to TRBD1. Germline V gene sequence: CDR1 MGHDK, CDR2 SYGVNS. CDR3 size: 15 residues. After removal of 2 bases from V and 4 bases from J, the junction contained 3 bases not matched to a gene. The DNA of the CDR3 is TGTGCCAGCAGTGAAGGGACAGGGGGGGTCTATGGCTACACCTTC. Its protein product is CASSEGTGGVYGYTF.